One and the same sample provided the 18 T cell receptor beta chains below, sequenced in a study of control samples from healthy donors and cancer patients. Clones were read by immunoSEQ multiplex PCR, and TCRdb kept only the in-frame ones, dropping some. The table has 55,000 to 85,000 clones, under 90% seen once. The sequenced material came from PBMCs. These receptors originate from a man in his sixties with lung cancer.

In this sample, this clone turned up once. The chain has TRBV11-1 and TRBJ1-1; D is uncertain. CDR1 SGHAT and CDR2 FQDESV come from the germline V gene (reference sequence). V was pared by 1 base and J by 1 base, with 10 bases between. The length of the CDR3 is 15 residues. The CDR3 coding sequence is TGTGCCAGCAGCTTAGGCCGGATCGAGAACACTGAAGCTTTCTTT. This translates into CASSLGRIENTEAFF.

On this clone: At the DNA level, this CDR3 is encoded by other sequences in the same sample as well. V gene TRBV11-3 combines with J gene TRBJ2-7, with a weak D call TRBD2 (7 bases). CDR3 length equals 16 residues. CDR1 and CDR2 from the germline V gene are SGHNT and YENEEA. Trimming took 5 bases from V and 3 from J, leaving 20 bases between them. The CDR3 reads CASSQKEGEGDYEQYV. In nucleotides, the CDR3 is TGTGCCAGCAGCCAGAAGGAGGGGGAGGGTGACTACGAGCAGTACGTC.

This chain links TRBV7-3 with TRBJ2-1; D is unresolved. The germline gives CDR1 SGHTA, CDR2 FQGTGA. V was shortened by 3 bases and J by 5 bases, with 5 bases between the two germline ends. The CDR3 contains 12 residues. This CDR3 is CASSFSNNEQFF. The CDR3 DNA sequence: TGTGCCAGCAGCTTTTCAAACAATGAGCAGTTCTTC.

The rearrangement links TRBV14 to TRBJ1-1, with D perhaps matching TRBD1 (5 bases). Germline V gene data show CDR1 as SGHDN and CDR2 as FVKESK. V was shortened by 0 bases and J by 1 base, with 15 bases between the two germline ends. The CDR3 is made up of 17 amino acids. The CDR3 is CASSQELQVLANTEAFF. CDR3 bases: TGTGCCAGCAGCCAAGAGCTACAGGTTCTAGCGAACACTGAAGCTTTCTTT.

To note about this clone: The same CDR3 is also encoded by other DNA sequences in this sample. The chain recombines TRBV29-1 with TRBJ1-4, with TRBD1 matching over 8 bases. The CDR3 length is 13 residues. CDR1 is SQVTM and CDR2 is ANQGSEA in the germline V gene. V shed 1 base, J shed 5 bases, and the junction held 0 bases outside the gene matches. CDR3 region: CSVEGTGNEKLFF. The DNA of the CDR3 is TGCAGCGTTGAAGGGACAGGGAATGAAAAACTGTTTTTT.

This chain uses TRBV7-8 with TRBJ1-6, with 7 bases that match TRBD1. V was pared by 6 bases and J by 10 bases, with 9 bases of the junction left unmatched. CDR1 is SGHVS, CDR2 FQNEAQ, per germline. The CDR3 runs to 14 residues. The CDR3 DNA reads TGTGCCAGCAGTCTCGGGACAGCAAGGTCACCCCTCCACTTT. Translation: CASSLGTARSPLHF.

This clone appeared many times. CDR3 in amino acids: CASSSPGQGRDEQYF. As DNA, the CDR3 is TGTGCCAGCAGCAGCCCGGGACAGGGGCGCGACGAGCAGTACTTC. V and J are TRBV21-1 and TRBJ2-7; the table's D call, TRBD1, has no DNA check behind it. TRBV21-1 is labeled a pseudogene. CDR3 length equals 15 residues.

The chain is built from TRBV6-2 or TRBV6-3 and TRBJ1-5; no clear D gene. The CDR3 totals 14 residues. Germline CDR1 reads MNHEY; CDR2 reads SVGEGT. Trimming pared 1 base from V and 7 bases from J, leaving 11 bases between. CDR3 nucleotide sequence: TGTGCCAGCAGTTACTTCGGGGTTGGGCAGCCCCAGCATTTT. Its translation: CASSYFGVGQPQHF.

The chain carries TRBV27 and TRBJ1-2; D uncertain. In germline, CDR1 is MNHEY, CDR2 SMNVEV (reference sequence). CDR3 length equals 15 residues. V was shortened by 0 bases and J by 0 bases, with 8 bases between the two germline ends. The CDR3 here is CASSLSTPTNYGYTF. The CDR3 DNA sequence: TGTGCCAGCAGTTTATCCACACCTACTAACTATGGCTACACCTTC.

V and J are TRBV6-6 and TRBJ1-2; possibly TRBD1 for D (5 bases). Between the trimmed V and J ends, which lost 5 bases and 4 bases, there was a span of 14 bases. Germline V gives CDR1 MNHNY, CDR2 SVGAGI (reference sequence). This CDR3 is 14 amino acids long. As DNA, the CDR3 is TGTGCCAGCAGTCCCGGGGCCAGGAGCTATGGCTACACCTTC. This translates into CASSPGARSYGYTF.

The chain recombines TRBV4-2 with TRBJ1-2; no firm D call. The CDR3 length is 14 residues. The germline V and J ends were trimmed by 5 bases and 0 bases, with 10 bases remaining between them. Germline V gene sequence: CDR1 LGHNA, CDR2 YNFKEQ. The CDR3, as DNA: TGTGCCAGCAGCTTAGAGAGGGCTAACTATGGCTACACCTTC. It encodes CASSLERANYGYTF.

V and J are TRBV6-5 and TRBJ2-1; a weak D match, TRBD1 (5 bases). Germline V lookup: CDR1 MNHEY, CDR2 SVGAGI. Trimming removed 6 bases at V and 0 bases at J, with 12 bases between. The CDR3 is 15 residues long. The CDR3 sequence is CASSFDRRSYNEQFF. The CDR3 bases are TGTGCCAGCAGCTTCGACAGACGCTCCTACAATGAGCAGTTCTTC.

The chain is built from TRBV9 and TRBJ1-6; D remains unclear. The V end was cut by 0 bases, the J end by 10 bases, with 8 bases between. Per germline, CDR1 SGDLS and CDR2 YYNGEE. The CDR3 contains 13 residues. The CDR3 region is CASSVGGKSPLHF. In DNA, the CDR3 is TGTGCCAGCAGCGTAGGAGGGAAGTCACCCCTCCACTTT.

The gene calls are TRBV29-1 and TRBJ1-2, with D possibly being TRBD1 (5 bases). CDR3 length equals 14 residues. Per germline, CDR1 SQVTM and CDR2 ANQGSEA. V dropped 6 bases and J dropped 11 bases, with 25 bases sitting between them. CDR3 in amino acids: CSVYRDSLTARYTF. DNA of the CDR3: TGCAGCGTCTATAGGGACTCCCTCACGGCAAGGTACACCTTC. Supplemented by reference TRBV29-1 and TRBJ1-2, the full variable domain reads SAVISQKPSRDICQRGTSLTIQCQVDSQVTMMFWYRQQPGQSLTLIATANQGSEATYESGFVIDKFPISRPNLTFSTLTVSNMSPEDSSIYLCSVYRDSLTARYTFGSGTRLTVV.

In nucleotides, the CDR3 is TGTGCCAGCAGCTTATTCCGCGAAGCTTTCTTT. It is translated as CASSLFREAFF. The chain couples TRBV7-2 to TRBJ1-1, with unresolved D. The ends were cut back, 2 bases at V and 8 bases at J, with 6 bases in the middle. The CDR3 runs 11 residues. Germline assignment: CDR1 SGHTA and CDR2 FQGNSA.

The CDR3 here is CASSSVLAGSTDTQYF. In nucleotides, the CDR3 is TGCGCCAGCAGCTCCGTACTAGCGGGGAGCACAGATACGCAGTATTTT. The chain recombines TRBV5-1 with TRBJ2-3; 10 nucleotides agree with TRBD2. Germline V gives CDR1 SGHRS, CDR2 YFSETQ. This CDR3 spans 16 amino acids. The junction had 4 bases not matched to a gene; V was cut back by 3 bases and J by 0 bases.

The chain joins TRBV6-6 to TRBJ1-1; 7 positions match TRBD1. From germline, CDR1 is MNHNY and CDR2 SVGAGI (reference sequence). With 4 bases clipped from V and 1 base from J, the junction kept 3 bases outside the gene matches. The CDR3 is made up of 14 amino acids. The CDR3 sequence: CASSSRTGNTEAFF. In DNA form, the CDR3 reads TGTGCCAGCAGTTCACGGACAGGGAACACTGAAGCTTTCTTT.

The J gene is TRBJ1-5, the V gene TRBV10-3, with 12 bases identical to TRBD1. Germline V gene sequence: CDR1 ENHRY, CDR2 SYGVKD. The CDR3 length is 19 residues. V lost 6 bases to trimming and J lost 1 base; unmatched junction nucleotides: 13. CDR3: CAISKSGTGGVGSNQPQHF. The CDR3 DNA is TGTGCCATCAGCAAAAGCGGGACAGGGGGCGTGGGAAGCAATCAGCCCCAGCATTTT.